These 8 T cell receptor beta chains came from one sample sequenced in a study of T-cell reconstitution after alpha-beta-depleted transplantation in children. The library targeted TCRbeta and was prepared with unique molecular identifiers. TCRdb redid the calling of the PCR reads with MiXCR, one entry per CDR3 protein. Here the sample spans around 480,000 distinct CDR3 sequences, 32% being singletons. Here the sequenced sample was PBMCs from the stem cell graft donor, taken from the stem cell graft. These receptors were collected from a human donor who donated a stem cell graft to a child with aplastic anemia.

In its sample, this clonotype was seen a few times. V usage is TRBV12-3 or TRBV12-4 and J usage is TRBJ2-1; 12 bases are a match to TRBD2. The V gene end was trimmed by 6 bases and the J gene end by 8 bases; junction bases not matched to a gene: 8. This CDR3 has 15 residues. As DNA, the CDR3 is TGTGCCAGCAGCCAGACTAGCGGGAGTAAATATGAGCAGTTCTTC. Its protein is CASSQTSGSKYEQFF.

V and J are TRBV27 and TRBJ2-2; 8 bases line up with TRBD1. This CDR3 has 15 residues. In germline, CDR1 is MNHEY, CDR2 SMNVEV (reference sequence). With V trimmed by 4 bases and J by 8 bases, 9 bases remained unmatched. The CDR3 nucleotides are TGTGCCAGCAGTTGGACAGGGCTGGGGAGGGGGGAGCTGTTTTTT. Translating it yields CASSWTGLGRGELFF.

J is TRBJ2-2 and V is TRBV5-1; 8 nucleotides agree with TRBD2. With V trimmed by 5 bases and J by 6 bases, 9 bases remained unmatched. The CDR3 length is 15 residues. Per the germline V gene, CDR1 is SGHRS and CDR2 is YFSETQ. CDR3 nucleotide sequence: TGCGCCAGCAGGGACACTAGCGGCGGGGCCGGGGAGCTGTTTTTT. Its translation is CASRDTSGGAGELFF.

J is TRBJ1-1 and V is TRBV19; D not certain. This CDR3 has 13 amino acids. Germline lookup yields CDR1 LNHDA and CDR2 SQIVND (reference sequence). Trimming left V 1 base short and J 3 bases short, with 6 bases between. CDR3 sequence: CASSIGSDTEAFF. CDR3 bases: TGTGCCAGTAGTATAGGCTCGGACACTGAAGCTTTCTTT.

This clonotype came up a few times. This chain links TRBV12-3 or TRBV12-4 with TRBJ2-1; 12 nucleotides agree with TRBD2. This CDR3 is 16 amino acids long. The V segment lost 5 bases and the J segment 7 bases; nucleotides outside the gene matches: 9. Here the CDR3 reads CASSPSGLAGPNEQFF. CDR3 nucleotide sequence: TGTGCCAGCAGTCCCTCGGGACTAGCGGGTCCTAATGAGCAGTTCTTC.

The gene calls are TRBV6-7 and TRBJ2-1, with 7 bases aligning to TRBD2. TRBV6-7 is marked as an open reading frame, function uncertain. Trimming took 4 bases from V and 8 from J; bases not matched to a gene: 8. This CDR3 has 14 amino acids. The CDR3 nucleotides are TGTGCCAGCAGTTCGTGGGAGGGCCAGCATGAGCAGTTCTTC. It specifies CASSSWEGQHEQFF.

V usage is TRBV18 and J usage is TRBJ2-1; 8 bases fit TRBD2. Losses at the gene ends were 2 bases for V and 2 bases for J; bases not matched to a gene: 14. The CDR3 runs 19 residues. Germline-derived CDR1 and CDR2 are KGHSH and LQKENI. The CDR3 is CASSPRFTSGFIAYNEQFF. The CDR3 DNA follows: TGTGCCAGCTCACCAAGGTTTACTAGCGGCTTTATTGCCTACAATGAGCAGTTCTTC.

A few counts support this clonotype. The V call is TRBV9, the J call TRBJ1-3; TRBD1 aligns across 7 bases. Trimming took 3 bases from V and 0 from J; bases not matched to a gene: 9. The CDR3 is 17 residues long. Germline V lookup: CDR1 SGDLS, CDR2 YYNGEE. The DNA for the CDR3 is TGTGCCAGCAGCGGCGCGGACAGGTATAGCTCTGGAAACACCATATATTTT. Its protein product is CASSGADRYSSGNTIYF.